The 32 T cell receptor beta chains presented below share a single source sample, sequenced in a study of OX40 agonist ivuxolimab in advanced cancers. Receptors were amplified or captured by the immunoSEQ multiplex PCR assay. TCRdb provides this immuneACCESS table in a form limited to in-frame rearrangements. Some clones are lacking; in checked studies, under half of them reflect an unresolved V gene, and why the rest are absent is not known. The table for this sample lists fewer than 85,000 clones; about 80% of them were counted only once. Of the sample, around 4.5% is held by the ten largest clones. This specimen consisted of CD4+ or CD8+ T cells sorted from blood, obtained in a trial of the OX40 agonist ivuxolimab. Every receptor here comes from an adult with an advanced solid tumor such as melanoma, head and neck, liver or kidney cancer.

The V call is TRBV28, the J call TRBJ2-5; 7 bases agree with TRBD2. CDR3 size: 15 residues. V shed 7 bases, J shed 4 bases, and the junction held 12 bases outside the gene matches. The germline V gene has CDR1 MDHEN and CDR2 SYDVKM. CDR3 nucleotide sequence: TGTGCCAGCACACCCGTTTGGGGCGGGGGAGAGACCCAGTACTTC. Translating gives CASTPVWGGGETQYF.

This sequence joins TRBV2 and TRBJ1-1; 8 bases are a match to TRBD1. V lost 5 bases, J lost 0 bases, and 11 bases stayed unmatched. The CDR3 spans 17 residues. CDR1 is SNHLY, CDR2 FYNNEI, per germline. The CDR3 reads CASSLGTGRPMNTEAFF. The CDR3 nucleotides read TGTGCCAGCAGTCTTGGGACAGGCAGGCCTATGAACACTGAAGCTTTCTTT.

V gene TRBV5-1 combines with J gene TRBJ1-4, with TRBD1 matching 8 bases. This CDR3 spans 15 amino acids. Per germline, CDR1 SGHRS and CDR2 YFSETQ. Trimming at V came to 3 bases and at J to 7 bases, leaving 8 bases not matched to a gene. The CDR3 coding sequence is TGCGCCAGCAGCTCCCGGACAGGGCGGGGTGAAAAACTGTTTTTT. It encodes CASSSRTGRGEKLFF.

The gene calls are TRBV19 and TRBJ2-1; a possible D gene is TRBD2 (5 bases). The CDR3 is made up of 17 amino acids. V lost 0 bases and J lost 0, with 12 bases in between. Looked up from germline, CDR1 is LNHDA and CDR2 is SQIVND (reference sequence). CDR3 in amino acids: CASSIDSWRSSYNEQFF. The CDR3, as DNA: TGTGCCAGTAGTATAGACTCCTGGAGGTCCTCCTACAATGAGCAGTTCTTC.

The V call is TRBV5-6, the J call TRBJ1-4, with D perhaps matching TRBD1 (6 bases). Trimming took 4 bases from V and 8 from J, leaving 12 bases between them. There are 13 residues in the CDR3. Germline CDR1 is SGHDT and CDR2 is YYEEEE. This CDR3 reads CASSIPTGEKLFF. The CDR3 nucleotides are TGTGCCAGCAGCATTCCCACAGGGGAAAAACTGTTTTTT.

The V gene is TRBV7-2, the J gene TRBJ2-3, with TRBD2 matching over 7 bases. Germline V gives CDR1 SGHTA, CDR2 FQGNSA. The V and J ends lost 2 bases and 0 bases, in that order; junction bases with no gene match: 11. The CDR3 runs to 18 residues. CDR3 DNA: TGTGCCAGCAGCTTAATGGGGGGGGTCCCAACTAGCACAGATACGCAGTATTTT. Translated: CASSLMGGVPTSTDTQYF.

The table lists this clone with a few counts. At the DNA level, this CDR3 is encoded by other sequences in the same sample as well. The DNA of the CDR3 is TGCGCCAGCAGCCAAGGACCCAGTACGGCCCTCCACTTT. This codes for CASSQGPSTALHF. The gene calls are TRBV4-1 and TRBJ1-6; D gene uncertain. The CDR3 is made up of 13 amino acids. Per germline, CDR1 MGHRA and CDR2 YSYEKL. V gave up 1 base and J gave up 14 bases, with 12 bases separating them.

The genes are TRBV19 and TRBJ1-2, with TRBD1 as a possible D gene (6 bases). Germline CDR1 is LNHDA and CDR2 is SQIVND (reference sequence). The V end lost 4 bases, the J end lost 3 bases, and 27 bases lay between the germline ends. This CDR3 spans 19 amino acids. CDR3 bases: TGTGCCAGTAGTAGCACACGGAAAGGGGGAACTTTCTCCTACTATGGCTACACCTTC. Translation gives CASSSTRKGGTFSYYGYTF.

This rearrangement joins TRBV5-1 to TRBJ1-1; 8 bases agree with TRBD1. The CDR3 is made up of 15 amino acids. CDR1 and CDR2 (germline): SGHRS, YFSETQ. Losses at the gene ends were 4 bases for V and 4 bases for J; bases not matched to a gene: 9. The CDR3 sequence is CASSPRGQASTEAFF. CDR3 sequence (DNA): TGCGCCAGCAGCCCGCGGGGACAGGCTTCCACTGAAGCTTTCTTT.

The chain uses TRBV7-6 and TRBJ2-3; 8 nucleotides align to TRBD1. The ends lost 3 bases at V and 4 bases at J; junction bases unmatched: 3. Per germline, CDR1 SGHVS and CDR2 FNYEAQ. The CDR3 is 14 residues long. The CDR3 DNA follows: TGTGCCAGCAGCTTCCAGGGGGCCTCAGATACGCAGTATTTT. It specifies CASSFQGASDTQYF.

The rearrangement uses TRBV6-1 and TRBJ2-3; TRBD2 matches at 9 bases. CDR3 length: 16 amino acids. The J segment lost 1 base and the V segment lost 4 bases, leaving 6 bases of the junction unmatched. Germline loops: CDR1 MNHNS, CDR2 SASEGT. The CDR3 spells CASSVKAGGRTDTQYF. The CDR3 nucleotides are TGTGCCAGCAGTGTGAAAGCGGGGGGACGCACAGATACGCAGTATTTT.

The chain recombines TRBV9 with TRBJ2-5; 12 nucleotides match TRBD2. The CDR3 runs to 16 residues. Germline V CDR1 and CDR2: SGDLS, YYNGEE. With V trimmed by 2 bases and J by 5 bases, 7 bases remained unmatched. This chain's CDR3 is CASSVGLAGGRETQYF. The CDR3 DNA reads TGTGCCAGCAGCGTTGGGCTAGCGGGGGGGCGGGAGACCCAGTACTTC.

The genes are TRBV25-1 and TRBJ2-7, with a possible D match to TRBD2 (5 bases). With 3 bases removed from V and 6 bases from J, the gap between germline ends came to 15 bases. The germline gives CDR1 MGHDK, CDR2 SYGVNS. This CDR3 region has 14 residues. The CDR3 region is CASSESLGRAEQYF. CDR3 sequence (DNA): TGTGCCAGCAGTGAGTCACTAGGTCGTGCCGAGCAGTACTTC.

This chain's CDR3 is CASSLEARDYGYTF. DNA of the CDR3: TGTGCCAGCAGCTTAGAAGCCAGGGACTATGGCTACACCTTC. The chain joins TRBV7-2 to TRBJ1-2, with D possibly TRBD1 on 5 matching bases. CDR3 size: 14 residues. Germline CDR1 and CDR2: SGHTA and FQGNSA. Trimming pared 1 base from V and 3 bases from J, leaving 9 bases between.

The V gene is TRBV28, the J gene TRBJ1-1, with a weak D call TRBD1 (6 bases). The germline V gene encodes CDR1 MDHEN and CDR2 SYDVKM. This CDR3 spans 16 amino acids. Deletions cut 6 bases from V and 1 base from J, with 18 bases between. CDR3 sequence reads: CASSRSLGAGNTEAFF. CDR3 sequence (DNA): TGTGCCAGCAGCCGGTCTTTGGGGGCAGGGAACACTGAAGCTTTCTTT.

The CDR3 here is CASSVGGRTEAFF. The CDR3 DNA sequence: TGTGCCAGCAGTGTTGGGGGGCGGACTGAAGCTTTCTTT. The V call is TRBV5-6, the J call TRBJ1-1; D may be TRBD1 (6 bases). Trimming pared 5 bases from V and 5 bases from J, leaving 13 bases between. CDR1 is SGHDT and CDR2 is YYEEEE in the germline V gene. The CDR3 contains 13 residues.

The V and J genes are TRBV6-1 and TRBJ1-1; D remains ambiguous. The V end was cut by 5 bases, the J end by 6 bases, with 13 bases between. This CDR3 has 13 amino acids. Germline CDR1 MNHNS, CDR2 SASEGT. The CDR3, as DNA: TGTGCCAGCAGTTATATCTCAGAGTCTGAAGCTTTCTTT. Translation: CASSYISESEAFF.

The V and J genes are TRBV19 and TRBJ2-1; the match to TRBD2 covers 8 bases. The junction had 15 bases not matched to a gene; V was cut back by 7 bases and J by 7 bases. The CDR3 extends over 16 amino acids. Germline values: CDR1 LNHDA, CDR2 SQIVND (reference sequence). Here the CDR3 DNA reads TGTGCCAGTACCCTAAGGCCCTCGGGGGGGTCGAATGAGCAGTTCTTC. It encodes CASTLRPSGGSNEQFF.

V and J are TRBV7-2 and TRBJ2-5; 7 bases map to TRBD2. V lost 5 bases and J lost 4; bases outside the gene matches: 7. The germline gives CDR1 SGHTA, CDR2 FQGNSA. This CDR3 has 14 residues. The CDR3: CASSPLGRGETQYF. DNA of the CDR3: TGTGCCAGCAGCCCCCTGGGGAGGGGAGAGACCCAGTACTTC.

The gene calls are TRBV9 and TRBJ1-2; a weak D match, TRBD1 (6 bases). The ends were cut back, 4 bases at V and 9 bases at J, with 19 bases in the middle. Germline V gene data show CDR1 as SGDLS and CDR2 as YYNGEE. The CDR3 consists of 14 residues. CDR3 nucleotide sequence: TGTGCCAGCAGCCCCCGGGACACGGAATGGAGCTACACCTTC. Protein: CASSPRDTEWSYTF.

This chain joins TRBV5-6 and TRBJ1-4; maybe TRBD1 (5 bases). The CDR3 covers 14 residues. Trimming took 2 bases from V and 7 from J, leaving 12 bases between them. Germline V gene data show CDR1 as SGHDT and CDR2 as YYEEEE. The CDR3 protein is CASSFGGFGEKLFF. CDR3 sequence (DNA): TGTGCCAGCAGCTTCGGGGGGTTCGGTGAAAAACTGTTTTTT.

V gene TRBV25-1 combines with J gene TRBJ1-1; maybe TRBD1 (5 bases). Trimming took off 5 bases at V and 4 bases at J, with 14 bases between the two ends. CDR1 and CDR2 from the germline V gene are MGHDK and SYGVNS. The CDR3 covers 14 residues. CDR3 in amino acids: CASSRGGGATEAFF. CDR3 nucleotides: TGTGCCAGCAGTAGGGGTGGTGGGGCCACTGAAGCTTTCTTT. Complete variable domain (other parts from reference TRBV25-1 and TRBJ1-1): EADIYQTPRYLVIGTGKKITLECSQTMGHDKMYWYQQDPGMELHLIHYSYGVNSTEKGDLSSESTVSRIRTEHFPLTLESARPSHTSQYLCASSRGGGATEAFFGQGTRLTVV.

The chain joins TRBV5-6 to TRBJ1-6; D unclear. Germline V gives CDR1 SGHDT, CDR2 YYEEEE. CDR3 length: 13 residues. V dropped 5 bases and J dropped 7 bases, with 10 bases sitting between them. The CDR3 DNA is TGTGCCAGCAGACCGGCCGGGAATTCACCCCTCCACTTT. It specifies CASRPAGNSPLHF.

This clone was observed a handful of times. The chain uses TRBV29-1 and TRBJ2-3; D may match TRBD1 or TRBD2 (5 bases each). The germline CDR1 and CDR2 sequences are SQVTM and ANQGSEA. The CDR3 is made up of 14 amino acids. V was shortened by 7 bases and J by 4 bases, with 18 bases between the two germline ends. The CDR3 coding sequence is TGCAGCGCACTCGTAAGGGGAGCGGCAGATACGCAGTATTTT. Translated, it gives CSALVRGAADTQYF.

CDR3 protein: CASSTTGPYGYTF. The CDR3 DNA follows: TGTGCCAGCTCTACGACAGGCCCCTATGGCTACACCTTC. The chain uses TRBV6-1 and TRBJ1-2, with TRBD1 as a possible D gene (6 bases). The CDR3 spans 13 residues. Germline CDR1 is MNHNS and CDR2 is SASEGT. Trimming removed 8 bases from V and 4 bases from J, with 14 bases in between.

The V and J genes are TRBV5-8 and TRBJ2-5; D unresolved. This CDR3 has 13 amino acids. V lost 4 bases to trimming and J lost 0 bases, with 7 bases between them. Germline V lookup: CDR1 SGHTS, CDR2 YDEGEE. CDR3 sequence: CASSRPYQETQYF. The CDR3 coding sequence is TGTGCCAGCAGCCGACCTTACCAAGAGACCCAGTACTTC. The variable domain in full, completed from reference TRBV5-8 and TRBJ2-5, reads EAGVTQSPTHLIKTRGQQATLRCSPISGHTSVYWYQQALGLGLQFLLWYDEGEERNRGNFPPRFSGRQFPNYSSELNVNALELEDSALYLCASSRPYQETQYFGPGTRLLVL.

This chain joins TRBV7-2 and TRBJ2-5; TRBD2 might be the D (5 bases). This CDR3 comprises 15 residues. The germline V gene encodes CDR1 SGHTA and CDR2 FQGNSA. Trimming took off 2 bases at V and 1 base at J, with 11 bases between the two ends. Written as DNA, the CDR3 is TGTGCCAGCAGCTTATTGGTTGGGAGCCAAGAGACCCAGTACTTC. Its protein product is CASSLLVGSQETQYF.

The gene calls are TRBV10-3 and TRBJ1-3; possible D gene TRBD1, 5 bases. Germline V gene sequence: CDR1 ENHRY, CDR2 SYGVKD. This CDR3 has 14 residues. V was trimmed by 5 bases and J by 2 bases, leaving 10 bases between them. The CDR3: CAISQGLAGNTIYF. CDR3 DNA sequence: TGTGCCATCAGTCAGGGTTTGGCTGGAAACACCATATATTTT.

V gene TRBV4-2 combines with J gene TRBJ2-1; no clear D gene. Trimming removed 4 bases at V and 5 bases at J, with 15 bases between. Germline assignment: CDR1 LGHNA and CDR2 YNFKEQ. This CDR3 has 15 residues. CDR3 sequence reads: CASSPQAQGHNEQFF. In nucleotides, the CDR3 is TGTGCCAGCAGCCCCCAGGCCCAAGGGCACAATGAGCAGTTCTTC.

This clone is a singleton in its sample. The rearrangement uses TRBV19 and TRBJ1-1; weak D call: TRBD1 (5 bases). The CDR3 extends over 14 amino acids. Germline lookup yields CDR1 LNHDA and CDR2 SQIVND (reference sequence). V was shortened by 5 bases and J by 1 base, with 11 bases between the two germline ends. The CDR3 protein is CASSFTRANTEAFF. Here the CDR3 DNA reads TGTGCCAGTAGTTTCACCAGGGCGAACACTGAAGCTTTCTTT. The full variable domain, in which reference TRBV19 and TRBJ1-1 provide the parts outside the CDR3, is DGGITQSPKYLFRKEGQNVTLSCEQNLNHDAMYWYRQDPGQGLRLIYYSQIVNDFQKGDIAEGYSVSREKKESFPLTVTSAQKNPTAFYLCASSFTRANTEAFFGQGTRLTVV.

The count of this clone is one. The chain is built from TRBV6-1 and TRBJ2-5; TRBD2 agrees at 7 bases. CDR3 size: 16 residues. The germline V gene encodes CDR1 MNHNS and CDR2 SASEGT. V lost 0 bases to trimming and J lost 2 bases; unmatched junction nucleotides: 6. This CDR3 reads CASSEALGTTQETQYF. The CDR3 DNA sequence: TGTGCCAGCAGTGAAGCGCTTGGGACTACACAAGAGACCCAGTACTTC.

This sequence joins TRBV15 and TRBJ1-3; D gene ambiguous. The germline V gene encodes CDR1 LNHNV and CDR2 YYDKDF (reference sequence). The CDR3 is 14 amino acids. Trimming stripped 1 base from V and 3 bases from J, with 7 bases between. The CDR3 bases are TGTGCCACCAGCAGAGGAGGGCTTGGAAACACCATATATTTT. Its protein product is CATSRGGLGNTIYF.